The rows below give T cell receptor beta chains drawn from one sample of a study of somatic mutations in cytotoxic T cells in rheumatoid arthritis. Sequenced by immunoSEQ multiplex PCR; TCRdb stores in-frame clones only, minus some. The profile shows about 19,000 clones, less than 85% of them singletons. Sample: CD8+ T cells sorted from blood. These receptors originate from a woman aged 40 to 49 with rheumatoid arthritis. Each CDR3 is given with its conserved first and last residue. The D gene is left open where the match is weak. Clone size is shown for a subset of rows, as once, few, many or a class of expanded clone.

TRBD2 - TRBJ2-7 TRBV19 CASKASGRYEQYF TGTGCCAGTAAGGCTAGCGGGAGGTACGAGCAGTACTTC
- - TRBJ1-6 TRBV6-5 CASSYRTDYNSPLHF TGTGCCAGCAGTTACCGGACAGACTATAATTCACCCCTCCACTTT
- - TRBJ1-5 TRBV30 CAWSVAEQPQHF TGTGCCTGGAGTGTAGCTGAACAGCCCCAGCATTTT
- - TRBJ1-1 TRBV5-1 CASSLKGRGSGYTEAFF TGCGCCAGCAGCTTGAAGGGGAGGGGTTCGGGTTACACTGAAGCTTTCTTT
- - TRBJ2-1 TRBV19 CASSTTGESYNEQFF TGTGCCAGTAGTACCACCGGGGAGTCCTACAATGAGCAGTTCTTC
TRBD2 medium-sized TRBJ2-7 TRBV6-1 CASSDGAGGSDEQYF TGTGCCAGCAGTGACGGGGCGGGAGGATCGGACGAGCAGTACTTC
TRBD2 - TRBJ2-1 TRBV13 CASTPGTSYNEQFF TGTGCCAGCACCCCCGGGACTAGTTACAATGAGCAGTTCTTC
TRBD1 - TRBJ2-1 TRBV27 CASSFLSWTGGFWEQFF TGTGCCAGCAGTTTTTTGAGCTGGACAGGAGGATTCTGGGAGCAGTTCTTC
- - TRBJ2-7 TRBV5-1 CASSSIYEQYF TGCGCCAGCAGCTCTATCTACGAGCAGTACTTC
- - TRBJ1-2 TRBV4-1 CASSQDPGVYGYTF TGCGCCAGCAGCCAAGACCCGGGGGTCTATGGCTACACCTTC
- - TRBJ2-1 TRBV11-3 CASSSDYGNNEQFF TGTGCCAGCAGCTCCGACTACGGGAACAATGAGCAGTTCTTC
TRBD1 once TRBJ2-7 TRBV30 CAWNLVHGTGLPGTYEQYF TGTGCCTGGAATCTCGTACATGGGACAGGCCTCCCCGGCACCTACGAGCAGTACTTC
- - TRBJ1-2 TRBV5-4 CASSWGGDYGYTF TGTGCCAGCAGTTGGGGGGGGGACTATGGCTACACCTTC
TRBD2 - TRBJ2-1 TRBV4-1 CASSRSEGGEGEQFF TGCGCCAGCAGCCGGTCCGAGGGCGGGGAGGGTGAGCAGTTCTTC
TRBD1 - TRBJ2-7 TRBV7-9 CASSRGQVDYEQYF TGTGCCAGCAGCCGAGGACAGGTGGACTACGAGCAGTACTTC
TRBD1 - TRBJ2-1 TRBV9 CASSVGGQGSYEQFF TGTGCCAGCAGCGTTGGTGGACAGGGGAGCTATGAGCAGTTCTTC
- - TRBJ1-5 TRBV27 CASSPGSWQPQHF TGTGCCAGCAGCCCGGGGAGTTGGCAGCCCCAGCATTTT
TRBD2 - TRBJ2-5 TRBV11-2 CASSFTGGSLGETQYF TGTGCCAGCAGCTTTACGGGGGGGTCCCTTGGGGAGACCCAGTACTTC
TRBD1 - TRBJ2-2 TRBV5-1 CASSLPGQGSSNTGELFF TGCGCCAGCAGCTTGCCGGGACAGGGGTCTTCGAACACCGGGGAGCTGTTTTTT
- - TRBJ1-5 TRBV19 CASSEVSWGLIQPQHF TGTGCCAGTAGTGAGGTGAGCTGGGGGCTAATTCAGCCCCAGCATTTT
- - TRBJ1-2 TRBV2 CASRLVGGPEGYTF TGTGCCAGCAGGCTTGTCGGAGGGCCTGAGGGCTACACCTTC
- once TRBJ1-1 TRBV10-2 CASSYMNTEAFF TGCGCCAGCAGCTATATGAACACTGAAGCTTTCTTT
- - TRBJ2-3 TRBV5-6 CASSSGEDTQYF TGTGCCAGCAGCTCGGGGGAAGATACGCAGTATTTT
- - TRBJ1-2 TRBV14 CASSQGSGGIYGYTF TGTGCCAGCAGCCAAGGATCGGGAGGGATCTATGGCTACACCTTC
- - TRBJ2-3 TRBV13 CASSLAGDTQYF TGTGCCAGCAGCTTAGCCGGAGATACGCAGTATTTT
- once TRBJ2-3 TRBV27 CASSFSRGAADTQYF TGTGCCAGCAGTTTTTCCAGGGGAGCGGCAGATACGCAGTATTTT
TRBD2 - TRBJ2-3 TRBV6-4 CASSESSGRSDTQYF TGTGCCAGCAGTGAGTCTAGCGGGAGATCAGATACGCAGTATTTT
- - TRBJ1-1 TRBV5-6 CASSPGSVAEAFF TGTGCCAGCAGCCCGGGTTCGGTTGCTGAAGCTTTCTTT
TRBD1 - TRBJ1-2 TRBV2 CAMLTPGDSANYGYTF TGTGCCATGCTAACCCCTGGGGACAGCGCTAACTATGGCTACACCTTC
- - TRBJ1-1 TRBV6-6 CASSYSEGLNTEAFF TGTGCCAGCAGTTACTCGGAGGGCTTGAACACTGAAGCTTTCTTT
- - TRBJ2-1 TRBV7-9 CASSLVTRWDEQFF TGTGCCAGCAGCCTTGTGACTAGGTGGGATGAGCAGTTCTTC
- - TRBJ2-3 TRBV11-2 CASSLWGEGGDTQYF TGTGCCAGCAGCTTGTGGGGAGAGGGTGGAGATACGCAGTATTTT
TRBD2 - TRBJ2-2 TRBV19 CASSIKTSGGIAGELFF TGTGCCAGTAGTATAAAGACTAGCGGGGGCATCGCCGGGGAGCTGTTTTTT
- - TRBJ2-1 TRBV6-5 CASSYVSSYNEQFF TGTGCCAGCAGTTACGTCAGCTCCTACAATGAGCAGTTCTTC
TRBD2 - TRBJ2-1 TRBV7-9 CASSLDGGITISSYNEQFF TGTGCCAGCAGCTTAGACGGGGGGATCACGATAAGCTCCTACAATGAGCAGTTCTTC
TRBD2 - TRBJ2-1 TRBV5-1 CASSSPGLTSGSRSTSYNEQFF TGCGCCAGCAGCTCACCGGGCCTCACTAGCGGGAGCCGCTCTACCTCCTACAATGAGCAGTTCTTC
- - TRBJ1-1 TRBV9 CASSVEQIQNTEAFF TGTGCCAGCAGCGTTGAACAGATTCAGAACACTGAAGCTTTCTTT
- - TRBJ2-3 TRBV4-1 CASSLISGGEDTQYF TGCGCCAGCAGCCTCATTAGCGGTGGGGAAGATACGCAGTATTTT